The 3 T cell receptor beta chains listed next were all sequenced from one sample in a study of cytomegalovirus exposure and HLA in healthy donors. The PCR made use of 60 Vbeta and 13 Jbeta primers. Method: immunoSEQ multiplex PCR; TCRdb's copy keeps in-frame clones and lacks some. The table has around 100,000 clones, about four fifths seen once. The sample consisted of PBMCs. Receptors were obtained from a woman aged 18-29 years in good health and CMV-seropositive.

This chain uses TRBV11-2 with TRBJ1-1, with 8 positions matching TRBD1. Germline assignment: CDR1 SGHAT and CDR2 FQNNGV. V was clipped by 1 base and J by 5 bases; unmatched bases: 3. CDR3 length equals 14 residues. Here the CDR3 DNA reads TGTGCCAGCAGCTTAGGGACAGGGATTACTGAAGCTTTCTTT. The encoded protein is CASSLGTGITEAFF.

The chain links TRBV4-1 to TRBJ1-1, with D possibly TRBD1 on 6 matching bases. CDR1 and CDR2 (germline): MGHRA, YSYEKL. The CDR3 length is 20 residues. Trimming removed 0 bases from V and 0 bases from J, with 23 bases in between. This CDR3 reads CASSQDPLTGTPDMNTEAFF. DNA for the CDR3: TGCGCCAGCAGCCAAGATCCCCTGACCGGGACACCCGACATGAACACTGAAGCTTTCTTT.

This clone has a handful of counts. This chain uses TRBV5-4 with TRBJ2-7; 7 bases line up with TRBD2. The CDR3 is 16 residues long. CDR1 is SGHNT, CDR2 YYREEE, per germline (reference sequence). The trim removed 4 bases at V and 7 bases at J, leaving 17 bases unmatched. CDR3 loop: CASSHGRGSPPGEQYF. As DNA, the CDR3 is TGTGCCAGCAGCCATGGGCGCGGGAGTCCCCCGGGGGAGCAGTACTTC. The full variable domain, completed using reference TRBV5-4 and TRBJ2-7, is ETGVTQSPTHLIKTRGQQVTLRCSSQSGHNTVSWYQQALGQGPQFIFQYYREEENGRGNFPPRFSGLQFPNYSSELNVNALELDDSALYLCASSHGRGSPPGEQYFGPGTRLTVT.